Listed below are T cell receptor beta chains from one sample, sequenced in a study of blood T cell repertoires in COVID-19. This table comes from immunoSEQ multiplex PCR, and its TCRdb copy is limited to in-frame clones, with some not included. The sample records around 80,000 clones, around nine tenths being singletons. Sequenced: peripheral blood. The origin of the receptors is a woman older than 75 with acute or convalescent COVID-19. CDR3s include the opening cysteine and the closing phenylalanine or tryptophan. The D gene is left open where the match is weak. Clone size appears in some rows only: once, few, many, or a class for an expanded clone.

size	V	J	D	CDR3	DNA
NA	TRBV19	TRBJ2-3	NA	CASSIKGVNTDTQYF	TGTGCCAGTAGTATAAAGGGGGTCAACACAGATACGCAATATTTT
NA	TRBV3-1/TRBV3-2	TRBJ2-1	NA	CASSQANEQFF	TGTGCCAGCAGCCAGGCAAATGAGCAGTTCTTC
NA	TRBV6-5	TRBJ1-2	NA	CASSPQRGRGYGYTF	TGTGCCAGCAGTCCCCAAAGGGGTCGAGGCTATGGCTACACCTTC
NA	TRBV30	TRBJ2-5	TRBD1	CAWTARGQGEETQYF	TGTGCCTGGACCGCCCGAGGGCAGGGGGAAGAGACCCAGTACTTC
once	TRBV29-1	TRBJ2-7	NA	CSVDVGKGMTSYEQYF	TGCAGCGTCGATGTGGGTAAGGGGATGACCTCCTACGAGCAGTACTTC
few	TRBV28	TRBJ1-5	NA	CASSPPPRVRSNQPQHF	TGTGCCAGCAGTCCGCCCCCCCGGGTGAGAAGCAATCAGCCCCAGCATTTT
NA	TRBV10-1	TRBJ2-2	NA	CASSPTSPGELFF	TGCGCCAGCAGTCCGACTAGTCCCGGGGAGCTGTTTTTT
NA	TRBV7-9	TRBJ1-1	NA	CASTLGGPGDTEAFF	TGTGCCAGCACCCTCGGGGGGCCAGGGGACACTGAAGCTTTCTTT
NA	TRBV27	TRBJ2-7	TRBD2	CASRLAGVSSYEQYF	TGTGCCAGCCGACTAGCGGGAGTGAGCTCCTACGAGCAGTACTTC
NA	TRBV3-1/TRBV3-2	TRBJ1-1	NA	CASSQGRGFGEAFF	TGTGCCAGCAGCCAAGGGAGGGGTTTCGGTGAAGCTTTCTTT
NA	TRBV7-3	TRBJ2-2	NA	CASSPRASPNTGELFF	TGTGCCAGCAGCCCCCGTGCTAGCCCTAACACCGGGGAGCTGTTTTTT
few	TRBV19	TRBJ2-1	TRBD2	CATEPRTSTLYNEQFF	TGTGCCACCGAACCCCGGACTAGCACTTTATACAATGAGCAGTTCTTC
NA	TRBV2	TRBJ1-5	TRBD1	CASRRQGESQPQHF	TGTGCCAGCAGAAGACAGGGAGAAAGTCAGCCCCAGCATTTT
NA	TRBV29-1	TRBJ1-2	NA	CSVGRGWAGYTF	TGCAGCGTGGGAAGGGGGTGGGCTGGCTACACCTTC
NA	TRBV19	TRBJ2-1	NA	CASSSRGSSHGGRRDEQFF	TGTGCCAGTAGTTCTCGCGGGAGCTCCCACGGGGGGCGCAGAGATGAGCAGTTCTTC
few	TRBV5-1	TRBJ2-3	TRBD2	CASAGSSRGGIDTQYF	TGCGCCAGCGCCGGATCGTCGCGGGGGGGAATAGATACGCAGTATTTT
NA	TRBV9	TRBJ2-2	TRBD2	CASSVSGGPSGELFF	TGTGCCAGCAGCGTGAGCGGGGGCCCCAGCGGGGAGCTGTTTTTT
NA	TRBV6-6	TRBJ2-1	NA	CASSPFGKFSYNEQFF	TGTGCCAGCAGCCCATTCGGGAAGTTTTCCTACAATGAGCAGTTCTTC
NA	TRBV27	TRBJ1-4	TRBD1	CASSPFGTGLEKLFF	TGTGCCAGCAGTCCATTCGGGACAGGCCTTGAAAAACTGTTTTTT
NA	TRBV7-9	TRBJ1-2	NA	CASSQPPDYGYTF	TGTGCCAGCAGTCAACCCCCAGACTATGGCTACACCTTC
NA	TRBV19	TRBJ1-5	NA	CASSIPGRNQPQHF	TGTGCCAGTAGTATCCCAGGGCGGAATCAGCCCCAGCATTTT
NA	TRBV7-3	TRBJ1-3	TRBD1	CASSRTGAGNTIYF	TGTGCCAGCAGCCGGACAGGGGCTGGAAACACCATATATTTT
NA	TRBV12-5	TRBJ1-1	NA	CASGSWGGAEAFF	TGTGCTAGTGGTTCCTGGGGCGGAGCCGAAGCTTTCTTT
few	TRBV15	TRBJ2-3	TRBD1	CATSRTGKSTDTQYF	TGTGCCACCAGCAGGACAGGGAAAAGCACAGATACGCAGTATTTT
NA	TRBV12-3/TRBV12-4	TRBJ1-5	NA	CASSLTGNQPQHF	TGTGCCAGCAGTTTAACGGGGAATCAGCCCCAGCATTTT
NA	TRBV11-3	TRBJ2-1	TRBD2	CASSLSRTSGSKNEQFF	TGTGCCAGCAGCTTATCCCGGACTAGCGGGAGTAAAAATGAGCAGTTCTTC
NA	TRBV7-2	TRBJ2-3	NA	CASTPGGDTQYF	TGTGCCAGCACCCCCGGAGGAGATACGCAGTATTTT
NA	TRBV5-1	TRBJ1-4	TRBD1	CASSLGTGFATNEKLFF	TGCGCCAGCAGCTTGGGGACAGGGTTTGCAACTAATGAAAAACTGTTTTTT
NA	TRBV19	TRBJ1-1	NA	CASSPQPLDTEAFF	TGTGCCAGTAGCCCTCAGCCGCTAGACACTGAAGCTTTCTTT
NA	TRBV5-6	TRBJ1-2	NA	CASSPTGLDTYGYTF	TGTGCCAGCAGCCCGACAGGTTTAGATACCTATGGCTACACCTTC
NA	TRBV9	TRBJ2-1	TRBD2	CASSVVLANYNEQFF	TGTGCCAGCAGCGTAGTACTAGCGAATTACAATGAGCAGTTCTTC
NA	TRBV6-2/TRBV6-3	TRBJ1-1	NA	CASSSPSPGWTEAFF	TGTGCCAGCAGTTCCCCCTCCCCAGGGTGGACTGAAGCTTTCTTT
once	TRBV30	TRBJ2-7	NA	CAWSGGQYEQYF	TGTGCCTGGAGTGGCGGACAGTACGAGCAGTACTTC
NA	TRBV28	TRBJ1-5	NA	CASTHGGAGNQPQHF	TGTGCCAGCACCCATGGGGGGGCTGGCAATCAGCCCCAGCATTTT
NA	TRBV30	TRBJ2-2	NA	CAWSRTQGTGELFF	TGTGCCTGGAGTCGTACTCAGGGTACCGGGGAGCTGTTTTTT
NA	TRBV6-5	TRBJ2-7	NA	CATPSYEQYF	TGTGCCACCCCTTCCTACGAGCAGTACTTC
few	TRBV18	TRBJ2-5	NA	CASSTSGTHQETQYF	TGTGCCAGCTCAACCTCCGGGACACACCAAGAGACCCAGTACTTC
NA	TRBV7-2	TRBJ1-1	NA	CASSLRGINTEAFF	TGTGCCAGCAGCTTACGAGGGATTAACACTGAAGCTTTCTTT
NA	TRBV14	TRBJ1-6	NA	CASSQETRNSPLHF	TGTGCCAGCAGCCAAGAGACTCGTAATTCACCCCTCCACTTT
NA	TRBV5-1	TRBJ1-1	TRBD1	CASSLTGANTEAFF	TGCGCCAGCAGCTTGACAGGGGCGAACACTGAAGCTTTCTTT
NA	TRBV18	TRBJ2-2	NA	CASSLDTGNTGELFF	TGTGCCAGCTCACTGGATACAGGGAACACCGGGGAGCTGTTTTTT
NA	TRBV2	TRBJ1-2	NA	CASSRDINGYTF	TGTGCCAGCAGCCGGGACATAAATGGCTACACCTTC
NA	TRBV7-2	TRBJ2-5	TRBD2	CASSLTAGGQETQYF	TGTGCCAGCAGCTTAACGGCGGGAGGACAAGAGACCCAGTACTTC
NA	TRBV19	TRBJ1-2	NA	CASSRQRGYTF	TGTGCCAGTAGTCGACAAAGGGGCTACACCTTC
NA	TRBV7-3	TRBJ2-3	TRBD2	CASSWGLAGADTQYF	TGTGCCAGCAGCTGGGGACTAGCGGGCGCAGATACGCAGTATTTT
few	TRBV19	TRBJ1-5	NA	CASKRGGSEPQHF	TGTGCCAGTAAGAGGGGAGGCTCCGAGCCCCAGCATTTT
once	TRBV7-2	TRBJ2-7	NA	CASSPRAWGQYEQYF	TGTGCCAGCAGCCCCCGGGCCTGGGGGCAATACGAGCAGTACTTC
NA	TRBV27	TRBJ1-1	TRBD1	CASSRTGEVNTEAFF	TGTGCCAGCAGCCGGACAGGGGAGGTGAACACTGAAGCTTTCTTT
once	TRBV5-4	TRBJ2-3	NA	CASSPGTDTQYF	TGTGCCAGCAGCCCGGGGACAGATACGCAGTATTTT
NA	TRBV19	TRBJ1-2	NA	CASSLKTGHGYTF	TGTGCCAGTAGTCTCAAGACAGGACATGGCTACACCTTC
NA	TRBV27	TRBJ1-1	TRBD1	CASRPDRGRLEAFF	TGTGCCAGCAGGCCGGACAGGGGGCGCTTGGAGGCTTTCTTT
NA	TRBV3-1/TRBV3-2	TRBJ2-7	NA	CASSQDPGPWEQYF	TGTGCCAGCAGCCAAGACCCAGGGCCTTGGGAGCAGTACTTC
NA	TRBV3-1/TRBV3-2	TRBJ1-2	NA	CASRLGGLYGYTF	TGTGCCAGCAGATTGGGAGGACTATATGGCTACACCTTC
NA	TRBV3-1/TRBV3-2	TRBJ1-2	NA	CASSQDATASLNYGYTF	TGTGCCAGCAGCCAAGATGCGACAGCCTCTCTGAACTATGGCTACACCTTC